The next 26 T cell receptor beta chains were all read from a single sample in a study of cytomegalovirus exposure and HLA in healthy donors. This PCR relied on a set of 60 Vbeta primers and 13 Jbeta primers. Some clones are missing from TCRdb's copy, which holds only in-frame ones; the method was immunoSEQ multiplex PCR. The sample table includes tens of thousands of clones. Sequenced sample: PBMCs. The origin of the receptors is a female donor in good health and CMV-seropositive.

V usage is TRBV11-2 and J usage is TRBJ2-5; 15 bases map to TRBD2. The CDR3 runs to 16 residues. The germline V gene has CDR1 SGHAT and CDR2 FQNNGV. J was trimmed by 5 bases and V by 1 base; bases with no gene match: 2. CDR3 DNA: TGTGCCAGCAGCTTAGGAGGGACTAGCGGGAGGGAGACCCAGTACTTC. Protein sequence: CASSLGGTSGRETQYF. Full variable domain (missing parts from reference TRBV11-2 and TRBJ2-5): EAGVAQSPRYKIIEKRQSVAFWCNPISGHATLYWYQQILGQGPKLLIQFQNNGVVDDSQLPKDRFSAERLKGVDSTLKIQPAKLEDSAVYLCASSLGGTSGRETQYFGPGTRLLVL.

The rearrangement uses TRBV29-1 and TRBJ1-4; D is unresolved. The CDR3 is 14 amino acids. The germline V gene encodes CDR1 SQVTM and CDR2 ANQGSEA. V was trimmed by 1 base and J by 4 bases, leaving 10 bases between them. The CDR3 DNA reads TGCAGCGTTGAAGTCTTGGGGAGTAATGAAAAACTGTTTTTT. It translates to CSVEVLGSNEKLFF.

The chain has TRBV7-6 and TRBJ2-7; 11 bases line up with TRBD2. Germline V gives CDR1 SGHVS, CDR2 FNYEAQ. The CDR3 consists of 16 residues. The V gene end was trimmed by 4 bases and the J gene end by 3 bases; junction bases not matched to a gene: 8. As DNA, the CDR3 is TGTGCCAGCAGCTCCCCGACTAGCGGGGACCGCTACGAGCAGTACTTC. Its translation is CASSSPTSGDRYEQYF. The variable domain in full, completed from reference TRBV7-6 and TRBJ2-7, reads GAGVSQSPRYKVTKRGQDVALRCDPISGHVSLYWYRQALGQGPEFLTYFNYEAQQDKSGLPNDRFSAERPEGSISTLTIQRTEQRDSAMYRCASSSPTSGDRYEQYFGPGTRLTVT.

This chain uses TRBV5-5 with TRBJ1-2, with 7 bases aligning to TRBD1. Germline CDR1 and CDR2: SGHKS and YYEKEE (reference sequence). The CDR3 consists of 14 residues. The V segment lost 4 bases and the J segment 0 bases; nucleotides outside the gene matches: 3. This chain's CDR3 is CASSTDRSNYGYTF. The DNA of the CDR3 is TGTGCCAGCAGCACGGACAGGTCTAACTATGGCTACACCTTC.

V gene TRBV19 combines with J gene TRBJ2-1; maybe TRBD1 (6 bases). The CDR3 is 15 amino acids. CDR1 LNHDA and CDR2 SQIVND come from the germline V gene (reference sequence). Trimming took off 2 bases at V and 4 bases at J, with 12 bases between the two ends. This chain's CDR3 is CASSIRSDSYNEQFF. CDR3 sequence (DNA): TGTGCCAGTAGTATACGTTCGGACAGTTACAATGAGCAGTTCTTC.

This chain uses TRBV5-1 with TRBJ1-1; D might be TRBD1 (6 bases). The CDR3 runs to 12 residues. CDR1 and CDR2 from the germline V gene are SGHRS and YFSETQ. V gave up 7 bases and J gave up 1 base, with 8 bases separating them. The DNA of the CDR3 is TGCGCCAGCCGACAGGAGAACACTGAAGCTTTCTTT. Translated: CASRQENTEAFF.

J is TRBJ1-2 and V is TRBV11-2; possible D gene TRBD1, 6 bases. Germline CDR1 reads SGHAT; CDR2 reads FQNNGV. Trimming took off 5 bases at V and 3 bases at J, with 13 bases between the two ends. The CDR3 length is 14 residues. For the CDR3, the DNA is TGTGCCAGCAGCCCGCCACGGACAGACTATGGCTACACCTTC. Its translation is CASSPPRTDYGYTF.

A remark on this clone: This sample also contains other DNA sequences that code for the same CDR3. V and J are TRBV29-1 and TRBJ2-5; D is unresolved. The CDR3 sequence is 13 residues long. Per germline, CDR1 SQVTM and CDR2 ANQGSEA. V was cut by 7 bases and J by 4 bases, with 16 bases left in between. The CDR3 region is CSALPTQRETQYF. The CDR3 DNA reads TGCAGCGCCCTCCCAACGCAGCGAGAGACCCAGTACTTC. Full variable domain (missing parts from reference TRBV29-1 and TRBJ2-5): SAVISQKPSRDICQRGTSLTIQCQVDSQVTMMFWYRQQPGQSLTLIATANQGSEATYESGFVIDKFPISRPNLTFSTLTVSNMSPEDSSIYLCSALPTQRETQYFGPGTRLLVL.

The chain has TRBV6-5 and TRBJ2-7; 8 nucleotides agree with TRBD1. The CDR3 totals 13 residues. Per germline, CDR1 MNHEY and CDR2 SVGAGI. V was pared by 5 bases and J by 3 bases, with 3 bases of the junction left unmatched. CDR3 sequence reads: CASSQGQDYEQYF. CDR3 coding DNA: TGTGCCAGCAGTCAGGGACAGGACTACGAGCAGTACTTC.

The gene calls are TRBV6-5 and TRBJ2-1, with 9 bases matching TRBD1. The CDR3 is 14 residues long. CDR1 MNHEY and CDR2 SVGAGI come from the germline V gene. The trim removed 7 bases at V and 1 base at J, leaving 2 bases unmatched. The DNA for the CDR3 is TGTGCCAGCAAGGGACAGGGATCCTACAATGAGCAGTTCTTC. This codes for CASKGQGSYNEQFF.

The rearrangement uses TRBV6-5 and TRBJ1-6; unclear D gene. Looked up from germline, CDR1 is MNHEY and CDR2 is SVGAGI. This CDR3 is 14 amino acids long. V shed 2 bases and J shed 5 bases, with 7 bases lying between them. The CDR3: CASSYRRNNSPLHF. DNA of the CDR3: TGTGCCAGCAGTTACAGGCGGAATAATTCACCCCTCCACTTT.

This rearrangement joins TRBV28 to TRBJ2-7; 9 nucleotides match TRBD2. The CDR3 totals 15 residues. Per the germline V gene, CDR1 is MDHEN and CDR2 is SYDVKM. The V segment lost 6 bases and the J segment 0 bases; nucleotides outside the gene matches: 6. The CDR3 nucleotides read TGTGCCAGCAGCCTACCTAGCGGGACCTCCTACGAGCAGTACTTC. Translating gives CASSLPSGTSYEQYF.

The rearrangement joins TRBV30 to TRBJ2-7; 15 nucleotides align to TRBD2. Trimming cost V 8 bases and J 3 bases; bases outside gene matches: 14. Germline values: CDR1 GTSNPN, CDR2 SVGIG (reference sequence). This CDR3 comprises 17 residues. The DNA of the CDR3 is TGTGCCGGTACCGGGACTAGCGGGGGGCCTCCCAACTACGAGCAGTACTTC. This sequence encodes CAGTGTSGGPPNYEQYF.

V and J are TRBV5-1 and TRBJ1-6, with D possibly being TRBD1 (5 bases). The CDR3 spans 17 residues. Per the germline V gene, CDR1 is SGHRS and CDR2 is YFSETQ. V was cut by 1 base and J by 2 bases, with 13 bases left in between. The CDR3: CASSLQAQGTYNSPLHF. CDR3 DNA sequence: TGCGCCAGCAGCTTGCAGGCTCAGGGCACCTATAATTCACCCCTCCACTTT. The full variable domain, with the rest looked up from reference TRBV5-1 and TRBJ1-6, is KAGVTQTPRYLIKTRGQQVTLSCSPISGHRSVSWYQQTPGQGLQFLFEYFSETQRNKGNFPGRFSGRQFSNSRSEMNVSTLELGDSALYLCASSLQAQGTYNSPLHFGNGTRLTVT.

V is TRBV5-5 and J is TRBJ2-5; TRBD2 aligns across 7 bases. Germline V gene data show CDR1 as SGHKS and CDR2 as YYEKEE (reference sequence). The CDR3 spans 15 residues. With V trimmed by 4 bases and J by 5 bases, 11 bases remained unmatched. CDR3 bases: TGTGCCAGCAGCGATGTTGGGGTGGGGGGGGAGACCCAGTACTTC. Its protein product is CASSDVGVGGETQYF.

The chain uses TRBV6-5 and TRBJ1-5, with D perhaps TRBD1 (5 bases). Germline V gene sequence: CDR1 MNHEY, CDR2 SVGAGI. The CDR3 runs 14 residues. V was trimmed by 2 bases and J by 7 bases, leaving 12 bases between them. The CDR3 coding sequence is TGTGCCAGCAGTTACGGTAGGGGTGGCCAGCCCCAGCATTTT. This gives the protein CASSYGRGGQPQHF.

V and J are TRBV29-1 and TRBJ2-7, with a weak D call TRBD1 (6 bases). Looked up from germline, CDR1 is SQVTM and CDR2 is ANQGSEA. This CDR3 is built from 13 residues. Deletions cut 0 bases from V and 13 bases from J, with 19 bases between. CDR3 nucleotide sequence: TGCAGCGTTGAAGATCCGGTGGGGGCTAATCGATACTTC. Amino acids: CSVEDPVGANRYF.

The chain recombines TRBV5-1 with TRBJ2-1, with D possibly matching TRBD1 (5 bases). Per the germline V gene, CDR1 is SGHRS and CDR2 is YFSETQ. The V end was cut by 0 bases, the J end by 8 bases, with 6 bases between. The CDR3 loop spans 12 amino acids. The CDR3 DNA reads as TGCGCCAGCAGCTTGGGGGGCTATGAGCAGTTCTTC. Translation: CASSLGGYEQFF.

The chain joins TRBV15 to TRBJ1-4; possibly TRBD1 for D (5 bases). The CDR3 length is 15 residues. Germline V lookup: CDR1 LNHNV, CDR2 YYDKDF (reference sequence). The V end was cut by 3 bases, the J end by 4 bases, with 12 bases between. This CDR3 reads CATSSPTELNEKLFF. As DNA, the CDR3 is TGTGCCACCAGCAGTCCGACAGAACTTAATGAAAAACTGTTTTTT.

The chain employs TRBV4-3 and TRBJ2-3, with 13 positions matching TRBD2. The ends lost 6 bases at V and 5 bases at J; junction bases unmatched: 8. The germline gives CDR1 LGHNA, CDR2 YSLEER. The CDR3 sequence is 16 residues long. The CDR3, as DNA: TGCGCCAGCAGGCCCGGGACTAGCGGGGCAAAAGATACGCAGTATTTT. It is translated as CASRPGTSGAKDTQYF.

CDR3 amino acids: CASSPSRGSDTQYF. The CDR3 nucleotides are TGTGCCAGCTCACCATCCAGGGGGTCAGATACGCAGTATTTT. The chain joins TRBV18 to TRBJ2-3; 7 bases map to TRBD1. This CDR3 comprises 14 residues. The V and J ends lost 2 bases and 4 bases, in that order; junction bases with no gene match: 3. Germline V gene sequence: CDR1 KGHSH, CDR2 LQKENI.

The V gene is TRBV28, the J gene TRBJ2-7; 16 bases are shared with TRBD2. Germline lookup yields CDR1 MDHEN and CDR2 SYDVKM. The CDR3 consists of 16 residues. Losses at the gene ends were 7 bases for V and 9 bases for J; bases not matched to a gene: 12. The CDR3 DNA follows: TGTGCCAGCAAGACCGGGACTAGCGGGAGGGTCTACCGGCAGTACTTC. Translating gives CASKTGTSGRVYRQYF.

This chain connects TRBV7-9 to TRBJ1-4; no clear D. The V end was cut by 10 bases, the J end by 7 bases, with 19 bases between. There are 14 residues in the CDR3. Looked up from germline, CDR1 is SEHNR and CDR2 is FQNEAQ (reference sequence). CDR3 amino acids: CAIPSAGVGEKLFF. The CDR3 nucleotides are TGTGCCATCCCATCGGCGGGTGTAGGTGAAAAACTGTTTTTT.

The V call is TRBV7-9, the J call TRBJ2-2; TRBD2 is a possible D gene (6 bases). This CDR3 spans 14 amino acids. CDR1 and CDR2 from the germline V gene are SEHNR and FQNEAQ (reference sequence). The V and J ends lost 0 bases and 5 bases respectively, with 7 bases between them. CDR3 protein: CASSLARGTGELFF. The CDR3 coding sequence is TGTGCCAGCAGCTTAGCACGGGGGACCGGGGAGCTGTTTTTT.

This chain joins TRBV27 and TRBJ2-7; D may be TRBD2 (5 bases). The V end lost 6 bases, the J end lost 3 bases, and 12 bases lay between the germline ends. The CDR3 consists of 13 residues. Germline V gene sequence: CDR1 MNHEY, CDR2 SMNVEV (reference sequence). Here the CDR3 reads CASSRGIVYEQYF. The CDR3 DNA reads as TGTGCCAGCAGCCGAGGGATCGTCTACGAGCAGTACTTC.

The rearrangement uses TRBV5-1 and TRBJ2-7, with a weak D call TRBD1 (6 bases). Trimming left V 5 bases short and J 6 bases short, with 18 bases between. The CDR3 sequence is 14 residues long. Germline V CDR1 and CDR2: SGHRS, YFSETQ. In nucleotides, the CDR3 is TGCGCCAGCAGTTGGACAGTGAGTTACGTCGAGCAGTACTTC. It translates to CASSWTVSYVEQYF.